This T cell receptor beta chain derives from a study of PD-L1 blockade in urothelial cancer. About the research overall: Patients' histories included 0 to 3 prior chemotherapy regimens.

Time point reported: peripheral blood 6 weeks after treatment start. From germline, CDR1 is SGHNT and CDR2 YYREEE (reference sequence). The ends lost 4 bases at V and 8 bases at J; junction bases unmatched: 12. The CDR3 totals 16 residues. Clones were sequenced by immunoSEQ multiplex PCR, and TCRdb holds only the in-frame ones, with some missing. Of around 30,000 clones in the sample, around four fifths are singletons; the top ten hold 2.5% to 3%. The sequenced sample was PBMCs, obtained around atezolizumab (anti-PD-L1) treatment. The rearrangement uses TRBV5-4 and TRBJ2-1; TRBD2 matches at 10 bases. The clonotype was recovered from a man between 70 and 80 years old with urothelial cancer. The DNA for the CDR3 is TGTGCCAGCAGCCCCGGCCTAGCGGGAGTAGGGTATGAGCAGTTCTTC. Amino acids: CASSPGLAGVGYEQFF.